This entry lists 16 T cell receptor beta chains sequenced from one sample in a study of long-term antiretroviral therapy in people with HIV. Version v3.0 of the immunoSEQ assay ran at survey level. The protocol was immunoSEQ multiplex PCR, while the TCRdb copy is restricted to in-frame clones and leaves out a portion. The sample lists 20,000 to 25,000 clones, about 84% occurring once. The sample here was unsorted PBMCs, taken 0.5 years before starting antiretroviral therapy. The receptors were gathered from a man aged 35 to 55 with HIV.

The chain joins TRBV5-1 to TRBJ1-1; 7 bases fit TRBD1. Trimming cost V 7 bases and J 2 bases; bases outside gene matches: 11. Germline CDR1 is SGHRS and CDR2 is YFSETQ. The CDR3 is 15 residues long. The CDR3 is CASDETGNGNTEAFF. In nucleotides, the CDR3 is TGCGCCAGCGACGAGACAGGGAATGGCAACACTGAAGCTTTCTTT.

This clone was found once. The chain has TRBV28 and TRBJ2-7, with TRBD1 identical over 8 bases. V lost 6 bases and J lost 1; bases outside the gene matches: 5. The CDR3 is made up of 14 amino acids. Per the germline V gene, CDR1 is MDHEN and CDR2 is SYDVKM. CDR3 loop: CASRSGGASYEQYF. The CDR3 DNA follows: TGTGCCAGCAGATCAGGGGGCGCGTCCTACGAGCAGTACTTC.

The chain is built from TRBV19 and TRBJ2-7, with 8 bases that match TRBD1. With 10 bases clipped from V and 7 bases from J, the junction kept 12 bases outside the gene matches. This CDR3 spans 13 amino acids. From germline, CDR1 is LNHDA and CDR2 SQIVND (reference sequence). The CDR3 reads CATRQGSGGEQYF. The CDR3 region has the DNA TGTGCCACTCGACAGGGGTCAGGGGGGGAGCAGTACTTC.

The genes are TRBV6-5 and TRBJ1-4, with unresolved D. Germline V gene sequence: CDR1 MNHEY, CDR2 SVGAGI. V was pared by 3 bases and J by 4 bases, with 12 bases between. The CDR3 contains 15 residues. CDR3 residues: CASSYRAGYNEKLFF. The CDR3 coding sequence is TGTGCCAGCAGTTATCGGGCAGGTTATAATGAAAAACTGTTTTTT.

This chain uses TRBV4-1 with TRBJ1-2, with D possibly TRBD1 on 5 matching bases. CDR1 and CDR2 from the germline V gene are MGHRA and YSYEKL. CDR3 length equals 15 residues. V shed 0 bases and J shed 2 bases, with 10 bases lying between them. As DNA, the CDR3 is TGCGCCAGCAGCCAAGATCGGGGGAACAACTATGGCTACACCTTC. It is translated as CASSQDRGNNYGYTF.

This clone turned up a few times. V and J are TRBV6-4 and TRBJ1-2, with 7 positions matching TRBD1. The CDR3 sequence is 14 residues long. Germline CDR1 MRHNA, CDR2 SNTAGT. V lost 6 bases, J lost 9 bases, and 13 bases stayed unmatched. The DNA of the CDR3 is TGTGCCAGCAGCGCGGATAGACAGGGCCATCGCTACACCTTC. Protein sequence: CASSADRQGHRYTF.

This rearrangement joins TRBV28 to TRBJ1-2; no definite D call. V was trimmed by 5 bases and J by 8 bases, leaving 18 bases between them. The CDR3 has 14 amino acids. The germline gives CDR1 MDHEN, CDR2 SYDVKM. CDR3 sequence: CASSLISGSGGYTF. CDR3 sequence (DNA): TGTGCCAGCAGTCTCATCAGCGGCTCTGGAGGCTACACCTTC.

The rearrangement uses TRBV5-6 and TRBJ1-1; maybe TRBD1 (5 bases). The CDR3 covers 15 residues. Per the germline V gene, CDR1 is SGHDT and CDR2 is YYEEEE. Trimming removed 4 bases from V and 5 bases from J, with 18 bases in between. The CDR3 nucleotides read TGTGCCAGCAGCCAACAGACAGTTCTAATAACTGAAGCTTTCTTT. This gives the protein CASSQQTVLITEAFF.

The chain has TRBV7-2 and TRBJ1-3; no definite D call. The CDR3 spans 15 residues. In germline, CDR1 is SGHTA, CDR2 FQGNSA. Trimming cost V 1 base and J 4 bases, with 11 bases left between them. The CDR3 here is CASSLEGTGGNTIYF. The CDR3 coding sequence is TGTGCCAGCAGCTTAGAAGGCACTGGGGGAAACACCATATATTTT.

The CDR3 reads CATSRDVGLTGGSGNTIYF. In DNA form, the CDR3 reads TGTGCCACCAGCAGAGATGTCGGACTGACAGGGGGCTCTGGAAACACCATATATTTT. The rearrangement joins TRBV15 to TRBJ1-3, with 9 bases matching TRBD1. The CDR3 spans 19 residues. With 0 bases clipped from V and 0 bases from J, the junction kept 9 bases outside the gene matches. The germline V gene encodes CDR1 LNHNV and CDR2 YYDKDF (reference sequence).

The CDR3 coding sequence is TGCAGCGTTGATACAGGGATAGGTGAAAAACTGTTTTTT. Translated, it gives CSVDTGIGEKLFF. The rearrangement links TRBV29-1 to TRBJ1-4; possible D gene TRBD1, 6 bases. The length of the CDR3 is 13 residues. The V gene's germline CDR1 is SQVTM and CDR2 ANQGSEA. Trimming removed 3 bases from V and 7 bases from J, with 12 bases in between.

This clone was counted a single time. The J gene is TRBJ1-1, the V gene TRBV5-1; D call uncertain. V dropped 4 bases and J dropped 0 bases, with 13 bases sitting between them. CDR1 and CDR2 from the germline V gene are SGHRS and YFSETQ. CDR3 length: 15 amino acids. The CDR3 DNA sequence: TGCGCCAGCAGCCAACGGCGGGAGATGAACACTGAAGCTTTCTTT. It specifies CASSQRREMNTEAFF.

The chain carries TRBV6-5 and TRBJ1-6; TRBD1 aligns across 7 bases. The CDR3 totals 15 residues. Germline lookup yields CDR1 MNHEY and CDR2 SVGAGI. The V segment lost 6 bases and the J segment 9 bases; nucleotides outside the gene matches: 11. CDR3 sequence: CASSLTGLNGSPLHF. The CDR3 nucleotides are TGTGCCAGCAGCTTGACAGGGCTAAATGGTTCACCCCTCCACTTT.

The chain links TRBV4-3 to TRBJ2-5, with TRBD1 matching 8 bases. Germline lookup yields CDR1 LGHNA and CDR2 YSLEER. This CDR3 is built from 14 residues. V lost 5 bases, J lost 5 bases, and 7 bases stayed unmatched. The CDR3 here is CASSERQGKETQYF. Written as DNA, the CDR3 is TGCGCCAGCAGCGAACGACAGGGGAAGGAGACCCAGTACTTC.

This sequence joins TRBV7-6 and TRBJ2-3, with no clear D. The CDR3 has 14 amino acids. The V end was cut by 0 bases, the J end by 1 base, with 5 bases between. The germline gives CDR1 SGHVS, CDR2 FNYEAQ. CDR3 region: CASSLAARTDTQYF. Here the CDR3 DNA reads TGTGCCAGCAGCTTAGCGGCTCGCACAGATACGCAGTATTTT. Drawing the rest from reference TRBV7-6 and TRBJ2-3, the complete variable domain is GAGVSQSPRYKVTKRGQDVALRCDPISGHVSLYWYRQALGQGPEFLTYFNYEAQQDKSGLPNDRFSAERPEGSISTLTIQRTEQRDSAMYRCASSLAARTDTQYFGPGTRLTVL.

V and J are TRBV18 and TRBJ2-7; perhaps TRBD1 as D (6 bases). This CDR3 is 13 amino acids long. Germline V lookup: CDR1 KGHSH, CDR2 LQKENI. Trimming stripped 5 bases from V and 1 base from J, with 9 bases between. The CDR3, as DNA: TGTGCCAGCTCAAAGGACAGATCCTACGAGCAGTACTTC. Encoded protein: CASSKDRSYEQYF.